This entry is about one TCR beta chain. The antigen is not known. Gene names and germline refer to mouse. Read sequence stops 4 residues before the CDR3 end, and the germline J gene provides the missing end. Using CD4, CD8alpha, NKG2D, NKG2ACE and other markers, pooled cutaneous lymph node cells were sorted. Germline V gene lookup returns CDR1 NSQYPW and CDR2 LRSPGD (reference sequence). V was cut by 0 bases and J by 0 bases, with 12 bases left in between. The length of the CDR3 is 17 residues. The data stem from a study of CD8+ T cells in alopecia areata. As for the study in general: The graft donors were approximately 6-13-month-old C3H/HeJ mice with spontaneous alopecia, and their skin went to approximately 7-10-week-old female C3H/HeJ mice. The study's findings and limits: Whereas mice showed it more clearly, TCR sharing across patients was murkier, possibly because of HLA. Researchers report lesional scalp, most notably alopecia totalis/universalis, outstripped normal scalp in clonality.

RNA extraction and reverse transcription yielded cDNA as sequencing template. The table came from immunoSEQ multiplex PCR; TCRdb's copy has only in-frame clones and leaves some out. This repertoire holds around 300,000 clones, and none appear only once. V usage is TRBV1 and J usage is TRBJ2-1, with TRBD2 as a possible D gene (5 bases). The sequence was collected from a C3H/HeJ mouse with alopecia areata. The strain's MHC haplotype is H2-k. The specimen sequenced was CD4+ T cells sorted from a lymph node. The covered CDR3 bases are TGCACCTGCAGTGCAGAACGGCTGGGTTATAACTATGCT. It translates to CTCSAERLGYNYA. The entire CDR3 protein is CTCSAERLGYNYAEQFF.